The next 30 T cell receptor beta chains were all read from a single sample in a study of patients and donors after allogeneic stem cell transplantation. TCRdb reprocessed the RT-PCR reads via MiXCR and lists one record per CDR3 protein. The sample consists of around 200,000 distinct CDR3 sequences, less than 50% of them appearing once. Sequencing used blood, either unsorted or a sorted T cell fraction (not recorded which). The receptor set was obtained from a human donor who was either an allogeneic HSCT recipient or a stem cell or donor lymphocyte infusion donor (not recorded which). It is not recorded whose cells these are; they may come from a transplant donor.

This clonotype came up a few times. The V call is TRBV5-6, the J call TRBJ1-5; no definite D call. The CDR3 totals 14 residues. CDR1 is SGHDT, CDR2 YYEEEE, per germline. The V gene lost 1 base and the J gene lost 3 bases, with 8 bases spanning the gap. The CDR3 nucleotides read TGTGCCAGCAGCTTGAAGGGTTACAATCAGCCCCAGCATTTT. Amino acid sequence: CASSLKGYNQPQHF.

V usage is TRBV18 and J usage is TRBJ2-3; D possibly uses TRBD1 or TRBD2 (5 bases each). V was shortened by 6 bases and J by 4 bases, with 11 bases between the two germline ends. The CDR3 is made up of 13 amino acids. Germline V gene data show CDR1 as KGHSH and CDR2 as LQKENI. The CDR3 protein is CASSGDLADTQYF. The CDR3 nucleotides read TGTGCCAGCTCGGGGGACCTCGCAGATACGCAGTATTTT.

The V and J genes are TRBV12-3 or TRBV12-4 and TRBJ2-3, with a tentative D call TRBD2 (5 bases). Trimming left V 5 bases short and J 0 bases short, with 15 bases between. The CDR3 extends over 16 amino acids. Here the CDR3 DNA reads TGTGCCAGCAGTCCCAGGACGGGATCTAGCACAGATACGCAGTATTTT. This sequence encodes CASSPRTGSSTDTQYF.

The CDR3 loop is CSAGGPGATEQYF. The DNA for the CDR3 is TGCAGTGCTGGCGGGCCAGGGGCGACCGAGCAGTACTTC. The V call is TRBV20-1, the J call TRBJ2-7; possibly TRBD1 for D (6 bases). The CDR3 runs to 13 residues. Germline CDR1 reads DFQATT; CDR2 reads SNEGSKA (reference sequence). Trimming shortened V by 5 bases and J by 6 bases, and 17 bases separated the two germline ends.

This clonotype turned up a few times. The V gene is TRBV11-2, the J gene TRBJ1-2, with no clear D. V shed 5 bases and J shed 2 bases, with 15 bases lying between them. The CDR3 covers 15 residues. Germline-derived CDR1 and CDR2 are SGHAT and FQNNGV. This CDR3 is CASSPGLGINYGYTF. CDR3 DNA sequence: TGTGCCAGCAGCCCGGGCCTAGGGATCAACTATGGCTACACCTTC.

The sample holds a few counts of this clonotype. The CDR3: CASSQDPNSNYGYTF. Written as DNA, the CDR3 is TGCGCCAGCAGCCAAGATCCCAACAGCAACTATGGCTACACCTTC. The chain has TRBV4-3 and TRBJ1-2; D call uncertain. V gave up 0 bases and J gave up 2 bases, with 10 bases separating them. CDR1 and CDR2 from the germline V gene are LGHNA and YSLEER. CDR3 length: 15 residues.

This chain connects TRBV2 to TRBJ1-1; D may be TRBD1 (5 bases). From germline, CDR1 is SNHLY and CDR2 FYNNEI. Trimming took off 10 bases at V and 0 bases at J, with 12 bases between the two ends. The CDR3 runs 13 residues. Here the CDR3 reads CATRQFMNTEAFF. The CDR3 coding sequence is TGTGCCACCCGACAGTTCATGAACACTGAAGCTTTCTTT.

This clonotype was seen a few times. V usage is TRBV12-3 or TRBV12-4 and J usage is TRBJ2-2; TRBD1 matches 8 bases. The junction had 3 bases not matched to a gene; V was cut back by 0 bases and J by 3 bases. The length of the CDR3 is 16 residues. The CDR3 sequence: CASSLAPGGDTGELFF. The CDR3 coding sequence is TGTGCCAGCAGTTTAGCCCCAGGGGGCGACACCGGGGAGCTGTTTTTT.

The rearrangement links TRBV24-1 to TRBJ1-5; D is unresolved. CDR3 size: 12 residues. V lost 2 bases, J lost 3 bases, and 1 base lay in between. Germline V gene data show CDR1 as KGHDR and CDR2 as SFDVKD. CDR3 amino acids: CATSDYNQPQHF. DNA of the CDR3: TGTGCCACCAGTGATTACAATCAGCCCCAGCATTTT.

J is TRBJ1-3 and V is TRBV4-1, with D hard to call. From germline, CDR1 is MGHRA and CDR2 YSYEKL. The CDR3 extends over 16 amino acids. V dropped 1 base and J dropped 0 bases, with 10 bases sitting between them. CDR3 amino acids: CASSQGWGTSGNTIYF. The CDR3 DNA reads as TGCGCCAGCAGCCAAGGATGGGGAACCTCTGGAAACACCATATATTTT.

The chain is built from TRBV6-6 and TRBJ1-1, with D unresolved. Between the trimmed V and J ends, which lost 4 bases and 2 bases, there was a span of 11 bases. In germline, CDR1 is MNHNY, CDR2 SVGAGI (reference sequence). CDR3 length equals 14 residues. CDR3 DNA: TGTGCCAGCAGTTTCCTTCAAGGAAACACTGAAGCTTTCTTT. This codes for CASSFLQGNTEAFF.

V gene TRBV29-1 combines with J gene TRBJ1-1; no definite D call. Between the trimmed V and J ends, which lost 5 bases and 5 bases, there was a span of 15 bases. Germline CDR1 is SQVTM and CDR2 is ANQGSEA. The CDR3 has 13 amino acids. CDR3 region: CSVLGQGGTEAFF. CDR3 DNA sequence: TGCAGCGTTCTCGGCCAAGGAGGAACTGAAGCTTTCTTT.

The CDR3 sequence is CATLNRGAGKAEAFF. The CDR3 nucleotides are TGTGCCACCCTAAACCGGGGCGCAGGGAAAGCTGAAGCTTTCTTT. J is TRBJ1-1 and V is TRBV25-1, with D maybe TRBD1 (5 bases). The ends were cut back, 10 bases at V and 6 bases at J, with 24 bases in the middle. Germline values: CDR1 MGHDK, CDR2 SYGVNS. The CDR3 consists of 15 residues. The full variable domain, in which reference TRBV25-1 and TRBJ1-1 provide the parts outside the CDR3, is EADIYQTPRYLVIGTGKKITLECSQTMGHDKMYWYQQDPGMELHLIHYSYGVNSTEKGDLSSESTVSRIRTEHFPLTLESARPSHTSQYLCATLNRGAGKAEAFFGQGTRLTVV.

V is TRBV6-1 and J is TRBJ1-4; no clear D gene. V was clipped by 4 bases and J by 0 bases, with 9 bases between them. CDR3 length: 15 residues. Germline V gene lookup returns CDR1 MNHNS and CDR2 SASEGT. The CDR3 is CASSASIATNEKLFF. For the CDR3, the DNA is TGTGCCAGCAGTGCCAGCATTGCAACTAATGAAAAACTGTTTTTT.

This clonotype has only a few counts. V usage is TRBV28 and J usage is TRBJ2-2; D might be TRBD2 (5 bases). Per germline, CDR1 MDHEN and CDR2 SYDVKM. Trimming removed 1 base from V and 5 bases from J, with 8 bases in between. The CDR3 loop spans 14 amino acids. The CDR3 spells CASSLFRGTGELFF. The CDR3 DNA follows: TGTGCCAGCAGTTTATTCCGGGGTACCGGGGAGCTGTTTTTT.

This sequence joins TRBV5-1 and TRBJ1-2; D is undetermined. CDR1 and CDR2 (germline): SGHRS, YFSETQ. The CDR3 sequence is 13 residues long. V was clipped by 4 bases and J by 4 bases, with 11 bases between them. The CDR3 is CASSPGNAYGYTF. The CDR3 nucleotides read TGCGCCAGCAGCCCTGGAAATGCCTATGGCTACACCTTC. Drawing the rest from reference TRBV5-1 and TRBJ1-2, the complete variable domain is KAGVTQTPRYLIKTRGQQVTLSCSPISGHRSVSWYQQTPGQGLQFLFEYFSETQRNKGNFPGRFSGRQFSNSRSEMNVSTLELGDSALYLCASSPGNAYGYTFGSGTRLTVV.

This clonotype has just a few counts. In nucleotides, the CDR3 is TGCAGTCCCTCTCAATCGTTGCCGACTGAAGCTTTCTTT. Translation gives CSPSQSLPTEAFF. The chain has TRBV20-1 and TRBJ1-1; D not certain. Trimming removed 8 bases from V and 5 bases from J, with 18 bases in between. In germline, CDR1 is DFQATT, CDR2 SNEGSKA (reference sequence). The CDR3 has 13 residues.

The chain carries TRBV10-3 and TRBJ2-2; D may be TRBD2 (6 bases). CDR1 is ENHRY and CDR2 is SYGVKD in the germline V gene. This CDR3 comprises 16 residues. V gave up 4 bases and J gave up 8 bases, with 20 bases separating them. Written as DNA, the CDR3 is TGTGCCATCAGTGGGAGGGGCAGGCGACTTCAAGGGGAGCTGTTTTTT. Translating gives CAISGRGRRLQGELFF.

The chain recombines TRBV7-9 with TRBJ1-6, with D perhaps matching TRBD1 (6 bases). The CDR3 consists of 15 residues. The V end was cut by 5 bases, the J end by 6 bases, with 14 bases between. CDR1 is SEHNR and CDR2 is FQNEAQ in the germline V gene (reference sequence). The CDR3 spells CASSARDNFNSPLHF. CDR3 DNA: TGTGCCAGCAGCGCGCGGGACAATTTTAATTCACCCCTCCACTTT.

There are a few counts of this clonotype. The genes are TRBV7-2 and TRBJ2-3; 7 nucleotides align to TRBD2. V shed 4 bases, J shed 3 bases, and the junction held 7 bases outside the gene matches. From germline, CDR1 is SGHTA and CDR2 FQGNSA. The CDR3 sequence is 15 residues long. This CDR3 reads CASSSTAGPTDTQYF. CDR3 nucleotide sequence: TGTGCCAGCAGCTCCACAGCGGGACCGACAGATACGCAGTATTTT. Drawing the rest from reference TRBV7-2 and TRBJ2-3, the complete variable domain is GAGVSQSPSNKVTEKGKDVELRCDPISGHTALYWYRQSLGQGLEFLIYFQGNSAPDKSGLPSDRFSAERTGGSVSTLTIQRTQQEDSAVYLCASSSTAGPTDTQYFGPGTRLTVL.

This clonotype was observed a handful of times. The chain joins TRBV3-1 to TRBJ1-5; possibly TRBD1 for D (6 bases). Trimming removed 5 bases from V and 1 base from J, with 9 bases in between. This CDR3 contains 14 residues. From germline, CDR1 is LGHDT and CDR2 YNNKEL (reference sequence). Written as DNA, the CDR3 is TGTGCCAGCAGCGCACAGGGAAGCAATCAGCCCCAGCATTTT. Protein product: CASSAQGSNQPQHF.

The chain couples TRBV12-3 or TRBV12-4 to TRBJ1-5; no firm D call. This CDR3 region has 12 residues. Trimming stripped 3 bases from V and 8 bases from J, with 8 bases between. In nucleotides, the CDR3 is TGTGCCAGCAGTTTCCCCGGGAAGCCCCAGCATTTT. Protein product: CASSFPGKPQHF.

The chain recombines TRBV12-3 or TRBV12-4 with TRBJ2-7, with 8 bases lining up with TRBD2. The CDR3 length is 15 residues. V was pared by 6 bases and J by 0 bases, with 7 bases of the junction left unmatched. The CDR3 nucleotides are TGTGCCAGCAGCCAGGTAGCGGGAATCTCCTACGAGCAGTACTTC. Amino acids: CASSQVAGISYEQYF.

In its sample, this clonotype was seen a few times. V gene TRBV5-1 combines with J gene TRBJ2-1, with D maybe TRBD1 (5 bases). V was cut by 0 bases and J by 2 bases, with 9 bases left in between. The length of the CDR3 is 15 residues. Germline CDR1 and CDR2: SGHRS and YFSETQ. Here the CDR3 DNA reads TGCGCCAGCAGCTTGGTGGGGCAGGCCTACAATGAGCAGTTCTTC. Its translation: CASSLVGQAYNEQFF.

This sequence joins TRBV6-1 and TRBJ1-6; the D is unclear. The germline V gene has CDR1 MNHNS and CDR2 SASEGT. The CDR3 contains 14 residues. With 7 bases removed from V and 7 bases from J, the gap between germline ends came to 14 bases. Here the CDR3 reads CASKMNPLNSPLHF. Written as DNA, the CDR3 is TGTGCCAGCAAGATGAACCCTCTCAATTCACCCCTCCACTTT.

This rearrangement joins TRBV2 to TRBJ2-1; D not resolved. Between the trimmed V and J ends, which lost 1 base and 6 bases, there was a span of 13 bases. The germline V gene encodes CDR1 SNHLY and CDR2 FYNNEI. The CDR3 consists of 15 residues. The CDR3 region has the DNA TGTGCCAGCAGTGAAGATATGGCAGCACTCAATGAGCAGTTCTTC. Its translation is CASSEDMAALNEQFF.

The rearrangement uses TRBV4-2 and TRBJ1-6; D is undetermined. The V end was cut by 8 bases, the J end by 8 bases, with 13 bases between. Germline values: CDR1 LGHNA, CDR2 YNFKEQ. The CDR3 contains 13 residues. The chain's CDR3 is CASGGWKYSPLHF. CDR3 nucleotide sequence: TGTGCCAGCGGAGGGTGGAAGTATTCACCCCTCCACTTT.

This clonotype was detected only a few times. The chain has TRBV3-1 and TRBJ1-6; 8 nucleotides align to TRBD1. With V trimmed by 4 bases and J by 15 bases, 11 bases remained unmatched. Germline V lookup: CDR1 LGHDT, CDR2 YNNKEL (reference sequence). This CDR3 has 14 residues. CDR3 loop: CASSRGQGISVLHF. CDR3 nucleotide sequence: TGTGCCAGCAGCCGCGGACAGGGAATAAGCGTCCTCCACTTT.

J is TRBJ2-7 and V is TRBV4-1, with 9 nucleotides matching TRBD1. This CDR3 contains 17 residues. Germline lookup yields CDR1 MGHRA and CDR2 YSYEKL. The V gene end was trimmed by 3 bases and the J gene end by 3 bases; junction bases not matched to a gene: 12. Here the CDR3 DNA reads TGCGCCAGCAGCCAGACGACGGGGACAGGGTACGGCTACGAGCAGTACTTC. Translation gives CASSQTTGTGYGYEQYF.

The V call is TRBV28, the J call TRBJ1-2; TRBD1 might be the D (5 bases). Trimming took 6 bases from V and 4 from J, leaving 18 bases between them. Germline CDR1 reads MDHEN; CDR2 reads SYDVKM. The CDR3 totals 15 residues. CDR3: CASSYPSGKGYGYTF. Written as DNA, the CDR3 is TGTGCCAGCAGCTACCCCTCAGGGAAAGGCTATGGCTACACCTTC.